The 23 T cell receptor beta chains listed next were all sequenced from one sample in a study of blood T cell repertoires in COVID-19. The data were produced by immunoSEQ multiplex PCR, yet TCRdb's version contains in-frame clones alone and is incomplete. The sample has 55,000 to 70,000 clones, more than 75% seen once. Material for sequencing was peripheral blood. These receptors were taken from a woman aged 18-29 years with acute or convalescent COVID-19.

The rearrangement uses TRBV30 and TRBJ1-2, with D uncertain. The V and J ends lost 4 bases and 4 bases respectively, with 19 bases between them. The CDR3 loop spans 15 amino acids. Germline CDR1 reads GTSNPN; CDR2 reads SVGIG (reference sequence). As DNA, the CDR3 is TGTGCCTGGAAATGGCCGACTACCGGCGGCTATGGCTACACCTTC. It yields the protein CAWKWPTTGGYGYTF.

The chain carries TRBV2 and TRBJ1-2, with 9 nucleotides matching TRBD1. Looked up from germline, CDR1 is SNHLY and CDR2 is FYNNEI. V was pared by 3 bases and J by 8 bases, with 7 bases of the junction left unmatched. CDR3 length: 14 amino acids. The CDR3 DNA sequence: TGTGCCAGCAGTGATAGGACAGGGGCTGGGGGCTACACCTTC. It specifies CASSDRTGAGGYTF.

J is TRBJ1-2 and V is TRBV2, with D maybe TRBD1 (6 bases). This CDR3 spans 17 amino acids. The germline V gene has CDR1 SNHLY and CDR2 FYNNEI. Trimming removed 0 bases at V and 5 bases at J, with 19 bases between. Here the CDR3 reads CASSEAITGGGRYGYTF. The CDR3 nucleotides read TGTGCCAGCAGTGAAGCCATCACTGGGGGGGGCCGATATGGCTACACCTTC.

The chain uses TRBV11-3 and TRBJ1-1; 12 bases are shared with TRBD1. The germline gives CDR1 SGHNT, CDR2 YENEEA. This CDR3 spans 17 amino acids. With V trimmed by 3 bases and J by 5 bases, 10 bases remained unmatched. CDR3 nucleotide sequence: TGTGCCAGCAGCTTCCCCCGGGACAGGGGGCGCGGGACTGAAGCTTTCTTT. Translated: CASSFPRDRGRGTEAFF.

V usage is TRBV9 and J usage is TRBJ1-4, with D possibly matching TRBD1 (6 bases). This CDR3 spans 14 amino acids. V gave up 3 bases and J gave up 8 bases, with 14 bases separating them. Germline CDR1 and CDR2: SGDLS and YYNGEE. For the CDR3, the DNA is TGTGCCAGCAGCGGCGGGGGCGGTGGGGAAAAACTGTTTTTT. Protein product: CASSGGGGGEKLFF.

The chain couples TRBV6-6 to TRBJ1-2; tentative D call: TRBD1 (6 bases). V lost 7 bases, J lost 6 bases, and 18 bases lay in between. This CDR3 comprises 14 residues. Germline-derived CDR1 and CDR2 are MNHNY and SVGAGI (reference sequence). The CDR3 DNA reads as TGTGCCAGCATTAGCCAAAGACAGGACCATGGCTACACCTTC. As protein: CASISQRQDHGYTF.

The chain has TRBV3-1 (or the pseudogene TRBV3-2) and TRBJ2-7; 10 bases match TRBD2. The CDR3 is 15 residues long. Trimming removed 3 bases from V and 5 bases from J; junction bases left unmatched: 7. Germline CDR1 and CDR2: LGHDT and YNNKEL (reference sequence). This chain's CDR3 is CASSQRAGGPNEQYF. The DNA for the CDR3 is TGTGCCAGCAGCCAGAGAGCGGGAGGGCCGAACGAGCAGTACTTC.

This clone turned up a few times. J is TRBJ2-3 and V is TRBV9; TRBD1 matches at 8 bases. The V gene's germline CDR1 is SGDLS and CDR2 YYNGEE. CDR3 length: 17 residues. The V and J ends lost 3 bases and 6 bases, in that order; junction bases with no gene match: 15. CDR3: CASSGLSTGGVRDTQYF. DNA for the CDR3: TGTGCCAGCAGCGGACTGAGTACAGGGGGAGTGAGGGATACGCAGTATTTT.

J is TRBJ1-1 and V is TRBV10-3; 9 nucleotides line up with TRBD1. Germline values: CDR1 ENHRY, CDR2 SYGVKD. The trim removed 0 bases at V and 9 bases at J, leaving 17 bases unmatched. CDR3 size: 18 residues. The CDR3 nucleotides read TGTGCCATCAGTGAGTCTATGGGGACAGGGTACGACGCAGCTAAAGCTTTCTTT. It translates to CAISESMGTGYDAAKAFF.

This clone showed up just a few times. The chain joins TRBV7-9 to TRBJ2-3; D is undetermined. Germline CDR1 and CDR2: SEHNR and FQNEAQ (reference sequence). Trimming removed 2 bases at V and 4 bases at J, with 16 bases between. The CDR3 is 16 residues long. Here the CDR3 DNA reads TGTGCCAGCAGCTTATCGGCTAGTTCGAGTTCAGATACGCAGTATTTT. It encodes CASSLSASSSSDTQYF. The full variable domain, with the rest looked up from reference TRBV7-9 and TRBJ2-3, is DTGVSQNPRHKITKRGQNVTFRCDPISEHNRLYWYRQTLGQGPEFLTYFQNEAQLEKSRLLSDRFSAERPKGSFSTLEIQRTEQGDSAMYLCASSLSASSSSDTQYFGPGTRLTVL.

The chain couples TRBV5-8 to TRBJ1-2; possibly TRBD1 for D (5 bases). The V gene's germline CDR1 is SGHTS and CDR2 YDEGEE. The CDR3 spans 13 residues. Between the trimmed V and J ends, which lost 0 bases and 8 bases, there was a span of 11 bases. The CDR3 nucleotides are TGTGCCAGCAGCTTGGCCAGGGATCTGGGCTACACCTTC. The encoded protein is CASSLARDLGYTF.

The CDR3 DNA follows: TGTGCCAGCAGTCCTGCGCGCAATGAGCAGTTCTTC. Its protein product is CASSPARNEQFF. This chain joins TRBV2 and TRBJ2-1; no clear D. CDR1 and CDR2 (germline): SNHLY, FYNNEI. This CDR3 has 12 residues. The V end was cut by 5 bases, the J end by 6 bases, with 8 bases between.

This rearrangement joins TRBV7-2 to TRBJ2-7, with D possibly TRBD2 on 5 matching bases. CDR3 length: 13 amino acids. Germline V gene data show CDR1 as SGHTA and CDR2 as FQGNSA. V lost 2 bases, J lost 4 bases, and 9 bases lay in between. The CDR3 DNA follows: TGTGCCAGCAGCTTAATCGCGGGTTACGAGCAGTACTTC. This gives the protein CASSLIAGYEQYF.

The V call is TRBV28, the J call TRBJ1-3; 8 bases are shared with TRBD1. Trimming removed 4 bases from V and 0 bases from J; junction bases left unmatched: 11. This CDR3 has 18 amino acids. CDR1 is MDHEN, CDR2 SYDVKM, per germline. This CDR3 is CASSSSGTGLFSGNTIYF. As DNA, the CDR3 is TGTGCCAGCAGTTCTTCCGGGACAGGACTTTTCTCTGGAAACACCATATATTTT.

The chain uses TRBV2 and TRBJ1-1, with D uncertain. The CDR3 is 13 amino acids. V was clipped by 6 bases and J by 1 base, with 9 bases between them. In germline, CDR1 is SNHLY, CDR2 FYNNEI. The CDR3: CASSPTPNTEAFF. CDR3 bases: TGTGCCAGCAGCCCCACACCGAACACTGAAGCTTTCTTT. Supplemented by reference TRBV2 and TRBJ1-1, the full variable domain reads EPEVTQTPSHQVTQMGQEVILRCVPISNHLYFYWYRQILGQKVEFLVSFYNNEISEKSEIFDDQFSVERPDGSNFTLKIRSTKLEDSAMYFCASSPTPNTEAFFGQGTRLTVV.

The gene calls are TRBV4-1 and TRBJ2-7; 7 nucleotides line up with TRBD1. J gave up 3 bases and V 1 base, and 9 bases lay outside the gene matches. Germline loops: CDR1 MGHRA, CDR2 YSYEKL. The CDR3 is 16 residues long. The CDR3 spells CASSQGTGTVYYEQYF. Here the CDR3 DNA reads TGCGCCAGCAGCCAAGGAACCGGGACAGTTTACTACGAGCAGTACTTC.

This clone was counted a few times. The chain has TRBV12-3 or TRBV12-4 and TRBJ1-5, with D hard to call. The CDR3 consists of 13 residues. Trimming removed 1 base from V and 7 bases from J, with 8 bases in between. CDR3 sequence (DNA): TGTGCCAGCAGTTTAGATCCTGAGCAGCCCCAGCATTTT. Encoded protein: CASSLDPEQPQHF.

The chain joins TRBV5-5 to TRBJ1-2, with TRBD1 matching 7 bases. V lost 4 bases to trimming and J lost 5 bases; unmatched junction nucleotides: 11. Germline V gene data show CDR1 as SGHKS and CDR2 as YYEKEE (reference sequence). The CDR3 is 15 residues long. DNA of the CDR3: TGTGCCAGCAGCCTTGGGGCGACAGGGCGGTATGGCTACACCTTC. It encodes CASSLGATGRYGYTF.

The rearrangement joins TRBV30 to TRBJ1-2; weak D call: TRBD1 (5 bases). CDR1 GTSNPN and CDR2 SVGIG come from the germline V gene (reference sequence). The CDR3 runs 15 residues. Trimming pared 3 bases from V and 3 bases from J, leaving 17 bases between. The DNA for the CDR3 is TGTGCCTGGAGGTTGGGGACTTGGGGAGACTATGGCTACACCTTC. It translates to CAWRLGTWGDYGYTF.

This clone is labeled large (0.1 to 1%). CDR3 DNA sequence: TGTGCCAGCAGTTCGGGGGGGGTGGTTGAGACCCAGTACTTC. Its protein is CASSSGGVVETQYF. The J gene is TRBJ2-5, the V gene TRBV27, with 8 bases aligning to TRBD2. V lost 4 bases, J lost 5 bases, and 6 bases stayed unmatched. Germline assignment: CDR1 MNHEY and CDR2 SMNVEV (reference sequence). This CDR3 has 14 residues.

V usage is TRBV19 and J usage is TRBJ2-3, with TRBD2 matching 12 bases. Germline CDR1 reads LNHDA; CDR2 reads SQIVND (reference sequence). This CDR3 is 17 amino acids long. With V trimmed by 5 bases and J by 4 bases, 10 bases remained unmatched. The CDR3 region is CASSQTRLAGASDTQYF. As DNA, the CDR3 is TGTGCCAGTAGTCAGACGAGACTAGCGGGAGCCTCAGATACGCAGTATTTT.

The sample holds a few counts of this clone. The chain is built from TRBV10-1 and TRBJ2-7; D is undetermined. V was clipped by 2 bases and J by 6 bases, with 11 bases between them. From germline, CDR1 is WNHNN and CDR2 SYGVQD (reference sequence). This CDR3 has 13 amino acids. CDR3: CASSEDFLGEQYF. DNA for the CDR3: TGCGCCAGCAGTGAGGACTTCCTAGGCGAGCAGTACTTC.

The chain carries TRBV7-2 and TRBJ2-7; a possible D gene is TRBD2 (7 bases). Germline-derived CDR1 and CDR2 are SGHTA and FQGNSA. V was shortened by 0 bases and J by 0 bases, with 9 bases between the two germline ends. The CDR3 is made up of 15 amino acids. Here the CDR3 reads CASSLAGGGSYEQYF. CDR3 nucleotide sequence: TGTGCCAGCAGCTTAGCGGGAGGGGGCTCCTACGAGCAGTACTTC.